These 10 T cell receptor beta chains were sequenced from one sample in a study of shared clonotypes between healthy human individuals. TCRdb's table, derived via immunoSEQ multiplex PCR, lists solely in-frame clones and lacks some. In the table there are approximately 2,000,000 clones, approximately 90% of which are singletons. Specimen: naive CD4+ T cells from PBMCs. Subset meaning: CD45RA+ positively selected. The receptors originated from a man younger than 35 in good health. Some clones in this sample may be carry-over from other donors' samples.

The gene calls are TRBV28 and TRBJ2-7; D might be TRBD1 (6 bases). The CDR3 consists of 15 residues. The V and J ends lost 1 base and 5 bases respectively, with 15 bases between them. Looked up from germline, CDR1 is MDHEN and CDR2 is SYDVKM. In DNA, the CDR3 is TGTGCCAGCAGTTTATCGGGGCAGGGGAAAAACGAGCAGTACTTC. It is translated as CASSLSGQGKNEQYF.

V usage is TRBV29-1 and J usage is TRBJ2-7, with D uncertain. The CDR3 sequence is 12 residues long. The V and J ends lost 3 bases and 1 base respectively, with 7 bases between them. Per the germline V gene, CDR1 is SQVTM and CDR2 is ANQGSEA. CDR3 bases: TGCAGCGTTGAGGGCACATCCTACGAGCAGTACTTC. Protein product: CSVEGTSYEQYF.

The genes are TRBV25-1 and TRBJ2-3; perhaps TRBD1 as D (5 bases). Germline CDR1 MGHDK, CDR2 SYGVNS. V was shortened by 5 bases and J by 1 base, with 13 bases between the two germline ends. The CDR3 runs 15 residues. The CDR3, as DNA: TGTGCCAGCAGTCCTAGGGGTAAAGGCACAGATACGCAGTATTTT. As protein: CASSPRGKGTDTQYF.

The chain combines TRBV7-2 with TRBJ2-1; tentative D call: TRBD2 (6 bases). Germline V CDR1 and CDR2: SGHTA, FQGNSA. The CDR3 has 18 amino acids. V lost 1 base and J lost 4, with 20 bases in between. In nucleotides, the CDR3 is TGTGCCAGCAGCTTAGTATTATTCGGGGGAGCTGATTACAATGAGCAGTTCTTC. Translation gives CASSLVLFGGADYNEQFF.

The chain links TRBV7-8 to TRBJ1-2; TRBD1 matches 7 bases. CDR1 and CDR2 (germline): SGHVS, FQNEAQ. The V segment lost 5 bases and the J segment 0 bases; nucleotides outside the gene matches: 6. This CDR3 is 15 amino acids long. The CDR3 DNA reads TGTGCCAGCAGCAAGGACAGGCAAACTAACTATGGCTACACCTTC. Protein sequence: CASSKDRQTNYGYTF.

This chain joins TRBV6-1 and TRBJ2-5; perhaps TRBD2 as D (5 bases). The V gene's germline CDR1 is MNHNS and CDR2 SASEGT. The CDR3 totals 13 residues. V was clipped by 5 bases and J by 4 bases, with 11 bases between them. The CDR3 here is CASSWGAAETQYF. The CDR3 region has the DNA TGTGCCAGCAGTTGGGGAGCTGCAGAGACCCAGTACTTC.

Points on this clone: The same CDR3 can be traced to other DNA sequences in this sample. J is TRBJ1-2 and V is TRBV5-1; D gene ambiguous. Germline CDR1 and CDR2: SGHRS and YFSETQ. The CDR3 is 14 residues long. Trimming took off 0 bases at V and 5 bases at J, with 11 bases between the two ends. The CDR3 region is CASSLAGGGYGYTF. The CDR3 nucleotides are TGCGCCAGCAGCTTGGCGGGAGGTGGATATGGCTACACCTTC.

The chain combines TRBV7-9 with TRBJ2-7; 12 nucleotides align to TRBD2. The CDR3 covers 17 residues. V lost 5 bases, J lost 0 bases, and 8 bases stayed unmatched. Per the germline V gene, CDR1 is SEHNR and CDR2 is FQNEAQ (reference sequence). The CDR3 is CASSPTSGRRDSYEQYF. The CDR3 DNA follows: TGTGCCAGCAGCCCGACTAGCGGGAGACGGGACTCCTACGAGCAGTACTTC. Variable domain in full (rest from reference TRBV7-9 and TRBJ2-7): DTGVSQNPRHKITKRGQNVTFRCDPISEHNRLYWYRQTLGQGPEFLTYFQNEAQLEKSRLLSDRFSAERPKGSFSTLEIQRTEQGDSAMYLCASSPTSGRRDSYEQYFGPGTRLTVT.

This rearrangement joins TRBV14 to TRBJ2-7, with no clear D. CDR1 and CDR2 (germline): SGHDN, FVKESK. The CDR3 has 13 residues. Trimming shortened V by 3 bases and J by 0 bases, and 6 bases separated the two germline ends. CDR3 in amino acids: CASSHDISYEQYF. The CDR3 nucleotides are TGTGCCAGCAGCCACGATATCTCCTACGAGCAGTACTTC.

The gene calls are TRBV7-9 and TRBJ2-2; no clear D gene. Germline CDR1 reads SEHNR; CDR2 reads FQNEAQ (reference sequence). There are 11 residues in the CDR3. V was shortened by 5 bases and J by 14 bases, with 12 bases between the two germline ends. The CDR3 loop reads CASSLDPPLFF. As DNA, the CDR3 is TGTGCCAGCAGCCTCGACCCCCCTCTGTTTTTT.